This entry features one T cell receptor (beta chain) sequence. The authors' processing: Reference gene primer amplification in the assay estimated nucleated cell counts. Libraries were prepared by immunoSEQ multiplex PCR; TCRdb keeps only in-frame clonotypes and omits some of them. That table is the source of V, J and clone size, and D and trimming were worked out from the DNA. This table has about 140,000 clones, approximately 90% appearing once. The data were obtained in a study of blood T cell repertoires in COVID-19. Turning to the study itself: The study drew acute and convalescent COVID-19 samples from the United States, Italy and Spain. PBMCs, B-cell-depleted T cells, or T cells were the source of the cDNA or gDNA that made up the material.

The sample consisted of peripheral blood. This receptor was taken from a middle-aged woman with acute or convalescent COVID-19.

The CDR3 reads CATSPQGAETQYF. The CDR3 DNA reads TGTGCCACCTCTCCTCAGGGCGCCGAGACCCAGTACTTC. The chain combines TRBV18 with TRBJ2-5, with D possibly being TRBD1 (5 bases). The germline V and J ends were trimmed by 10 bases and 5 bases, with 17 bases remaining between them. Germline V CDR1 and CDR2: KGHSH, LQKENI. This CDR3 has 13 residues.